These T cell receptor beta chains were read from a single sample in a study of human thymus T cells. Assay: immunoSEQ multiplex PCR; the TCRdb copy retains only in-frame clones and omits some. Among about 78,000 clones listed, approximately 96% were seen once. Sequencing input: thymus tissue. Receptor source: a boy under two years old with a congenital heart defect but otherwise immunologically healthy. Both conserved end residues are part of each CDR3. A D gene is named only where the DNA matches it firmly. Clone size is not always given. Where it is, it says once, few, many or a class for expanded clones.

j_call clone_size v_call d_call cdr3_nt cdr3_aa
TRBJ2-1 . TRBV4-1 . TGCGCCAGCAGCCGGATCTGGGCTTCCGAACGGAATGAGCAGTTCTTC CASSRIWASERNEQFF
TRBJ2-1 . TRBV7-9 TRBD2 TGTGCCAGCAGCAATGCCGGGACTAGCGGGAGAAATTACAATGAGCAGTTCTTC CASSNAGTSGRNYNEQFF
TRBJ1-5 . TRBV19 TRBD1 TGTGCCAGTAGTATAGGTCTAGGGACAGATAATCAGCCCCAGCATTTT CASSIGLGTDNQPQHF
TRBJ2-5 . TRBV11-2 TRBD2 TGTGCCAGCAGCTTAGCGGGGGGGCGAGAGACCCAGTACTTC CASSLAGGRETQYF
TRBJ1-1 . TRBV12-5 . TGTGCTAGTGGCCGACAGGAAGCAACTGAAGCTTTCTTT CASGRQEATEAFF
TRBJ1-3 . TRBV9 TRBD1 TGTGCCAGCAGCGTCCGGGACAGGGCGTTAGAAATGGGTGGTGACACCATATATTTT CASSVRDRALEMGGDTIYF
TRBJ1-1 . TRBV9 . TGTGCCAGCAGCGTAGACTTAGGTGCAGGGGACACTGAAGCTTTCTTT CASSVDLGAGDTEAFF
TRBJ2-5 . TRBV15 TRBD1 TGTGCCACCAGCACCCAGGCCGACAGGGTACGGGGAGAGACCCAGTACTTC CATSTQADRVRGETQYF
TRBJ2-7 . TRBV2 TRBD2 TGTGCCAGCAGTGAAGTCGGGACTAGATCCTACGAGCAGTACTTC CASSEVGTRSYEQYF
TRBJ2-2 . TRBV18 . TGTGCCAGCTCCCGACGGACGGTCACCGGGGAGCTGTTTTTT CASSRRTVTGELFF
TRBJ2-3 . TRBV10-1 TRBD2 TGCGCCAGCAGTGAGTCAGGGTGGGGACTAGCGGGACCAGATACGCAGTATTTT CASSESGWGLAGPDTQYF
TRBJ1-3 . TRBV30 . TGTGCCTGGAAAGAGAGAGACACCATATATTTT CAWKERDTIYF
TRBJ2-6 few TRBV5-6 TRBD1 TGTGCCAGCAGTACGACAGGGACAGGGGCCAACGTCCTGACTTTC CASSTTGTGANVLTF
TRBJ1-5 . TRBV27 . TGTGCCAGCAGCGACCAGGCGGGCCAGGCCCAGCATTTT CASSDQAGQAQHF
TRBJ2-5 . TRBV28 . TGTGCCAGCAATGCAGGGGGGGTCGAAGTCGTCCAGTACTTC CASNAGGVEVVQYF
TRBJ2-5 . TRBV7-6 . TGTGCCGGAAAAGAGACCCAGTACTTC CAGKETQYF
TRBJ2-6 . TRBV4-1 . TGCGCCAGCAGCCCAATTATTTCTGGGGCCAACGTCCTGACTTTC CASSPIISGANVLTF
TRBJ2-5 . TRBV7-9 TRBD1 TGTGCCAGCAGCCCCCCGGGACAGCATCAAGAGACCCAGTACTTC CASSPPGQHQETQYF
TRBJ2-1 . TRBV7-6 TRBD2 TGTGCCAGCAGCTTTGGACTAGCGGGAGTGCCCGCCGACAATGAGCAGTTCTTC CASSFGLAGVPADNEQFF
TRBJ1-4 once TRBV21-1 . TGTGCCAGCAGCAAAGGTCGGGGGCGCGGGACTAATGAAAAACTGTTTTTT CASSKGRGRGTNEKLFF
TRBJ2-2 . TRBV25-1 TRBD1 TGTGCCAGCAGTGATAACAGGGGCCCCAGTGCCACCGGGGAGCTGTTTTTT CASSDNRGPSATGELFF
TRBJ2-3 . TRBV25-1 TRBD2 TGTGCCAGCAGTGAATATACGGGACTAGCCACAGATACGCAGTATTTT CASSEYTGLATDTQYF
TRBJ1-1 . TRBV5-1 . TGCGCCAGCAGCTTGCGGAGTACCGCCACTGAAGCTTTCTTT CASSLRSTATEAFF
TRBJ2-1 . TRBV28 TRBD2 TGTGCCAGCAGTTTTCGACTAGCGGGAGTAGAATCTTCCTACAATGAGCAGTTCTTC CASSFRLAGVESSYNEQFF
TRBJ2-3 . TRBV12-5 TRBD1 TGTGCTAGTGGCCGGGACAGGGGAGGCACAGATACGCAGTATTTT CASGRDRGGTDTQYF